The 13 T cell receptor beta chains listed next were all sequenced from one sample in a study of cytomegalovirus exposure and HLA in healthy donors. Researchers ran the PCR with 60 Vbeta and 13 Jbeta primers. Here immunoSEQ multiplex PCR was the method, and the copy in TCRdb shows in-frame clones only, minus some. The data show 150,000 to 170,000 clones, around 80% seen once. Material for sequencing was PBMCs. These receptor sequences come from a man in his late teens or twenties in good health and CMV-seronegative.

Notes on this clone: The junction does not match germline at one end; this may be a read error. This sequence joins TRBV29-1 and TRBJ1-2; TRBD1 agrees at 10 bases. The CDR3 sequence is 13 residues long. Germline assignment: CDR1 SQVTM and CDR2 ANQGSEA. This CDR3 reads CSVEGDRGKGYTF. CDR3 DNA sequence: TGCAGCGTCGAAGGGGACAGGGGAAAAGGCTACACCTTC.

The V and J genes are TRBV27 and TRBJ1-1; the match to TRBD1 covers 7 bases. This CDR3 spans 15 amino acids. The trim removed 3 bases at V and 7 bases at J, leaving 11 bases unmatched. From germline, CDR1 is MNHEY and CDR2 SMNVEV (reference sequence). CDR3 protein: CASSFDGTEGYEAFF. In DNA, the CDR3 is TGTGCCAGCAGTTTTGACGGGACAGAGGGTTATGAAGCTTTCTTT.

The J gene is TRBJ1-2, the V gene TRBV4-1; D is possibly TRBD1 (6 bases). Germline V gene lookup returns CDR1 MGHRA and CDR2 YSYEKL. This CDR3 region has 17 residues. The V gene lost 4 bases and the J gene lost 2 bases, with 20 bases spanning the gap. The CDR3 loop reads CASSPPVGEGDNYGYTF. CDR3 bases: TGCGCCAGCAGCCCCCCAGTAGGGGAGGGGGACAACTATGGCTACACCTTC.

The chain combines TRBV19 with TRBJ2-3, with TRBD2 as a possible D gene (5 bases). The ends were cut back, 5 bases at V and 3 bases at J, with 12 bases in the middle. This CDR3 spans 14 amino acids. Per germline, CDR1 LNHDA and CDR2 SQIVND (reference sequence). The CDR3 DNA sequence: TGTGCCAGTAGTTACACTAGTATTACAGATACGCAGTATTTT. Residues: CASSYTSITDTQYF.

This clone was recorded a few times. The rearrangement links TRBV2 to TRBJ2-4; the D gene is possibly TRBD1 (6 bases). CDR1 is SNHLY and CDR2 is FYNNEI in the germline V gene. CDR3 length: 16 residues. V lost 7 bases to trimming and J lost 10 bases, with 26 bases between them. The CDR3: CASTRAKVGPGTIQYF. Written as DNA, the CDR3 is TGTGCCAGCACCAGGGCGAAAGTGGGGCCCGGGACAATTCAGTACTTC.

The V gene is TRBV6-1, the J gene TRBJ1-2, with a possible D match to TRBD1 (6 bases). Germline-derived CDR1 and CDR2 are MNHNS and SASEGT. V shed 3 bases and J shed 8 bases, with 16 bases lying between them. CDR3 size: 14 residues. CDR3 amino acids: CASSENGGAGGYTF. The CDR3 DNA reads as TGTGCCAGCAGTGAGAACGGGGGGGCTGGCGGCTACACCTTC.

The chain uses TRBV19 and TRBJ1-1; D is perhaps TRBD1 (5 bases). This CDR3 comprises 14 residues. Per the germline V gene, CDR1 is LNHDA and CDR2 is SQIVND (reference sequence). Trimming cost V 5 bases and J 1 base, with 11 bases left between them. This CDR3 is CASSPYGANTEAFF. The CDR3 bases are TGTGCCAGTAGTCCTTATGGGGCGAACACTGAAGCTTTCTTT.

DNA of the CDR3: TGTGCCAGCAGCGCCTCCCCCGGGGGCACTGAAGCTTTCTTT. It encodes CASSASPGGTEAFF. The rearrangement uses TRBV9 and TRBJ1-1; D possibly corresponds to TRBD1 (5 bases). The germline gives CDR1 SGDLS, CDR2 YYNGEE. V shed 3 bases and J shed 4 bases, with 13 bases lying between them. This CDR3 spans 14 amino acids.

The V call is TRBV4-3, the J call TRBJ2-5, with 11 positions matching TRBD2. Germline V lookup: CDR1 LGHNA, CDR2 YSLEER. The CDR3 length is 15 residues. V trimming: 4 bases; J trimming: 2 bases; junction bases outside the gene matches: 3. CDR3 sequence (DNA): TGCGCCAGCAGCCCCCGACTAGCGGGACAAGAGACCCAGTACTTC. Translating it yields CASSPRLAGQETQYF.

V is TRBV25-1 and J is TRBJ2-1; 9 bases are a match to TRBD2. Per the germline V gene, CDR1 is MGHDK and CDR2 is SYGVNS. The CDR3 covers 14 residues. After removal of 4 bases from V and 9 bases from J, the junction contained 7 bases not matched to a gene. The CDR3 DNA sequence: TGTGCCAGCAGTGGTAGCGGGAGTCTTTTTGAGCAGTTCTTC. Residues: CASSGSGSLFEQFF. The full variable domain, rest sourced from reference TRBV25-1 and TRBJ2-1, is EADIYQTPRYLVIGTGKKITLECSQTMGHDKMYWYQQDPGMELHLIHYSYGVNSTEKGDLSSESTVSRIRTEHFPLTLESARPSHTSQYLCASSGSGSLFEQFFGPGTRLTVL.

The rearrangement uses TRBV12-5 and TRBJ1-5, with TRBD1 identical over 9 bases. V dropped 5 bases and J dropped 10; count of bases not matched to a gene: 12. CDR3 length: 15 residues. Germline loops: CDR1 LGHNT, CDR2 FRNRAP. CDR3 DNA: TGTGCTAGTGGTCCCTCCGGACAGGGGAGGAATCCCCAGCATTTT. It yields the protein CASGPSGQGRNPQHF.

The chain links TRBV5-1 to TRBJ2-1; TRBD2 agrees at 9 bases. CDR1 is SGHRS and CDR2 is YFSETQ in the germline V gene. The CDR3 covers 14 residues. Trimming cost V 2 bases and J 6 bases; bases outside gene matches: 3. The CDR3 loop reads CASSFSSGVNEQFF. In nucleotides, the CDR3 is TGCGCCAGCAGCTTCTCTAGCGGGGTCAATGAGCAGTTCTTC. Complete variable domain (other parts from reference TRBV5-1 and TRBJ2-1): KAGVTQTPRYLIKTRGQQVTLSCSPISGHRSVSWYQQTPGQGLQFLFEYFSETQRNKGNFPGRFSGRQFSNSRSEMNVSTLELGDSALYLCASSFSSGVNEQFFGPGTRLTVL.

This rearrangement joins TRBV29-1 to TRBJ1-2; D might be TRBD1 (5 bases). V was trimmed by 6 bases and J by 1 base, leaving 15 bases between them. The V gene's germline CDR1 is SQVTM and CDR2 ANQGSEA. The CDR3 sequence is 14 residues long. CDR3 nucleotides: TGCAGCGTCCATCCCAGAGACAGTAACTATGGCTACACCTTC. Its translation is CSVHPRDSNYGYTF.